This T cell receptor (beta chain) derives from a study of T cell responses to AZD1222 COVID-19 vaccine. Findings and caveats of the study: White British ancestry dominated among donors, who included more females, and clonal diversity was possibly underestimated. No day 14 peak samples; only post-peak repertoires were characterized.

The V gene's germline CDR1 is SGHDT and CDR2 YYEEEE. The ends lost 4 bases at V and 3 bases at J; junction bases unmatched: 6. There are 14 residues in the CDR3. About this clone: Antigen unknown.

Method: immunoSEQ multiplex PCR; TCRdb's copy keeps in-frame clones and lacks some. The data hold roughly 120,000 clones, with less than 95% observed a single time. V gene TRBV5-6 combines with J gene TRBJ1-1; TRBD1 matches at 7 bases. The TCR comes from an adult who received the AZD1222 COVID-19 vaccine. The sample in question was peripheral blood, obtained 28 days after the second AZD1222 dose. In DNA, the CDR3 is TGTGCCAGCAGCATAAGGGGACAGCACACTGAAGCTTTCTTT. Protein: CASSIRGQHTEAFF.